Sequencing of this TCR beta chain was carried out in a study of T cells in Graves' hyperthyroidism and ophthalmopathy. General study findings and limits: Blood also held most thyroid clonotypes expanded beyond 0.001. The model predicted ophthalmopathy a median approximately 6 months before onset. Ophthalmopathy was separated from stable hyperthyroidism by a 13 V-J model.

Germline-derived CDR1 and CDR2 are ENHRY and SYGVKD. V dropped 4 bases and J dropped 4 bases, with 7 bases sitting between them. This CDR3 region has 13 residues. Researchers took RNA transcripts and amplified the TCR beta CDR3 regions from them. Initially, a first-round RT-PCR of the TCR CDR3 employed the HTBI primer set. One entry per CDR3 protein results from TCRdb running MiXCR on the multiplex PCR reads. The table lists over 45,000 distinct CDR3 sequences, around half of them singletons, with 9.5% to 15% in the top ten. This clonotype was counted at least ten times. Its target is not known. Pregnant or lactating patients were excluded, as were those with uncontrolled infection or other autoimmune disease.

This TCR derives from a woman aged 25 to 39 with Graves' ophthalmopathy. Material for sequencing was blood. V gene TRBV10-3 combines with J gene TRBJ2-2, with no clear D. CDR3 coding DNA: TGTGCCATCAGTGCTACGGGCACCGGGGAGCTGTTTTTT. Its translation: CAISATGTGELFF.